This TCR beta chain stems from a study of T-cell memory formation after mild COVID-19. The germline V gene encodes CDR1 LGHNA and CDR2 YNFKEQ. The V gene end was trimmed by 0 bases and the J gene end by 1 base; junction bases not matched to a gene: 11. The CDR3 extends over 20 amino acids. TCRdb ran MiXCR on the 5' RACE reads and lists one entry per CDR3 protein. The data contain 560,000 or so distinct CDR3 sequences, 15% to 20% of them singletons. The sequence was obtained from an adult woman who had mild COVID-19 (a few samples of this study predate the infection). Cell type and time point are not known. The V and J genes are TRBV4-2 and TRBJ2-5; 13 bases map to TRBD2. Source material: PBMCs or a T cell subset sorted from them (not recorded which). CDR3 loop: CASSQDLASGLAGSQETQYF. The CDR3 region has the DNA TGTGCCAGCAGCCAAGATCTGGCGTCGGGACTAGCGGGGAGCCAAGAGACCCAGTACTTC.